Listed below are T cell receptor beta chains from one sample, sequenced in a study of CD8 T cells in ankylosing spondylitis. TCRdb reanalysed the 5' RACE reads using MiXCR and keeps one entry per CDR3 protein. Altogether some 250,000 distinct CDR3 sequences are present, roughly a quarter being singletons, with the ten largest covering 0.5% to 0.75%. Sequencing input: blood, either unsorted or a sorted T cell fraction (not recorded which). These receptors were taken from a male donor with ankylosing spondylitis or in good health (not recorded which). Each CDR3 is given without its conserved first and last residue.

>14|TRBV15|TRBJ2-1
ATSRTGALGHNEQF
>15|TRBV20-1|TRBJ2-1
SAREGGFASSYNEQF
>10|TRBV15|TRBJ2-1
ATSRDVDEQF
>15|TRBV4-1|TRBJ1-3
ASSQATPRTGGNTIY
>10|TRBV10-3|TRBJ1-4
AISVSNEKLF
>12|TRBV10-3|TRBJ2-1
ATRELPTNNEQF
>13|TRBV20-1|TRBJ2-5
SAKKSGGNQETQY
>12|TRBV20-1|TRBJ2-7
SATQDPSSYEQY
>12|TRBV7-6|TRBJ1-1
ASSPQTGNTEAF
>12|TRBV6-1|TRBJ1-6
ASNQQGFGSPLH
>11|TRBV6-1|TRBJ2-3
ASSRASTDTQY
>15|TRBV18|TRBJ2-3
ASSPPASGGYTDTQY
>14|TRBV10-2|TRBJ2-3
ASSEGSGGVTDTQY
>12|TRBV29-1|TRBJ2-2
SVAWGSEGGELF
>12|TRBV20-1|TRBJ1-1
SARKYEMNTEAF
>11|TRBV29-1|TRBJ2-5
SVEQGAQETQY
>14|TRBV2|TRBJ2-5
ASSESTRGGGETQY
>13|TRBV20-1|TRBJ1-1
SARELHWRPTEAF
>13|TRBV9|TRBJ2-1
ASSVGMGTYNEQF
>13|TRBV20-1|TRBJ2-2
SATRTGLNTGELF
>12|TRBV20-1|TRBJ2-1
SARVGLALGRQF
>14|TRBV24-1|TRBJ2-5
ATSDTTTAGGETQY
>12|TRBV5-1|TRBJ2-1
ASSSLAGANEQF
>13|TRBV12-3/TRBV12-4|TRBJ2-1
ASSPGTGEDNEQF
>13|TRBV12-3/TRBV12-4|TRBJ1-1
ASSWARGAGSEAF
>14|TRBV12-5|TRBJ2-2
ASGLGMGQNTGELF
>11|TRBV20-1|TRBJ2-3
SVLGGGTDTQY
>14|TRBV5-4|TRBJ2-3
ASSLGLAGGTDTQY
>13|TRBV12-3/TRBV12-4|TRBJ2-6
ASTVPGSGANVLT
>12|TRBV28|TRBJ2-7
ASSQDRAFDEQY
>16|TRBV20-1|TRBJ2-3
SARDRRGQGSLADTQY
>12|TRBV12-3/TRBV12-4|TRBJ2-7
ASSLNTNYYEQY
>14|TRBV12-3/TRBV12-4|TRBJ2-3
ASSLGQRPSTDTQY
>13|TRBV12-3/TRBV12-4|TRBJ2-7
ASSFGTQGSYEQY
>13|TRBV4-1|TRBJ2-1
ASSQRLAGGLEQF
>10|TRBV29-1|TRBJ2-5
SSWGDTETQY